There are a few counts of the clone carrying this T cell receptor beta chain. The antigen remains unidentified. Every TCR cDNA molecule bore a unique molecular identifier. A single record per CDR3 protein comes from TCRdb applying MiXCR to the 5' RACE reads. Counted here are some 87,000 distinct CDR3 sequences, over 8.5% occurring once; the ten biggest clones make up 6.9%. Documented time point: sample taken at primary tumor resection. Whole RNA, which was extracted from tumor, nontumor lung tissue or frozen PBMC, was sequenced without any cell sorting. The donors comprised 60 to 85 untreated early-stage non-small cell lung cancer patients. These data are taken from a study of spatial heterogeneity in lung cancer. Study summary: Combinations of a unique TCR and a UMI were tallied in raw reads, and on average each appeared more than ten times. Broader study findings: Blood showed ubiquitous tumor TCRs more often at resection than at routine follow-up.

The V gene's germline CDR1 is LNHDA and CDR2 SQIVND (reference sequence). Deletions cut 7 bases from V and 9 bases from J, with 25 bases between. The CDR3 covers 16 residues. The sequence was obtained from a male donor with early-stage non-small cell lung cancer. The input for sequencing was PBMCs, taken at surgery. V gene TRBV19 combines with J gene TRBJ2-1, with a tentative D call TRBD2 (6 bases). The CDR3 protein is CASTASSGPPTGEQFF. The CDR3 bases are TGTGCCAGTACCGCCTCGAGCGGGCCCCCCACGGGTGAGCAGTTCTTC.